The following is a T cell receptor beta chain sequence with its context. Its specificity is unknown. This CDR3 region has 16 residues. V was clipped by 0 bases and J by 6 bases; unmatched bases: 8. Germline V lookup: CDR1 SGHRS, CDR2 YFSETQ. Control samples were healthy donors' buffy coats. This entry is derived from a study of STAT5B mutations in CD4+ large granular lymphocyte leukemia. Regarding the study as a whole: No patients shared main leukemic clonotypes, though roughly 27% appeared at low frequency elsewhere.

In the original workflow: Productive clonotypes were detectable down to 2.59 x 10-5 frequency. TCRdb's copy holds only in-frame clones and misses some; the assay was immunoSEQ multiplex PCR. Clonal size and the V and J genes are those of that table, whereas D and trimming came from the DNA. The sample consists of about 48,000 clones, 70% of them appearing once. The sample was CD4+ T cells from blood buffy coats. The receptor was isolated from a human donor in good health. The gene calls are TRBV5-1 and TRBJ2-3, with TRBD2 identical over 9 bases. The CDR3 DNA reads as TGCGCCAGCAGCTTGGAGTCACTAGCGGGTCCCGATACGCAGTATTTT. Its translation is CASSLESLAGPDTQYF.